The following is a T cell receptor beta chain sequence with its context. These data originate in a study of control samples from healthy donors and cancer patients. Profiling relied on immunoSEQ multiplex PCR, and the TCRdb table lists in-frame clones only, not all of them. The sample has 80,000 to 100,000 clones; 80% to 95% are singletons. The CDR3 sequence is 13 residues long. Deletions cut 6 bases from V and 0 bases from J, with 6 bases between. This rearrangement joins TRBV12-3 or TRBV12-4 to TRBJ1-5; D is possibly TRBD1 (5 bases). Sequenced: blood. This receptor was obtained from a human donor in good health. The donor label of this sample is uncertain. The CDR3 protein is CASRGDSNQPQHF. The DNA for the CDR3 is TGTGCCAGCAGAGGGGATAGCAATCAGCCCCAGCATTTT.